Here is one T cell receptor beta chain with its context. Its target is unknown. This could be a read error, since a much larger clone is one nucleotide away. The CDR3 covers 15 residues. CDR1 is SNHLY, CDR2 FYNNEI, per germline. V lost 7 bases and J lost 5, with 17 bases in between. Specified time point: technical triplicate 2. The sorted libraries were prepared using about a million CD4+ or CD8+ T cells that had themselves been sorted. The cDNA came from 5'RACE, which used 10-nucleotide random UMIs. TCRdb re-analysed the 5' RACE reads in MiXCR, keeping a single row per CDR3 protein. Of more than 30,000 distinct CDR3 sequences listed, more than 10% were seen once; the top ten hold around 5.3%. The source of the sample is a study of neurological immune-mediated disorders. Regarding the study as a whole: Private repertoires in all groups were suggested, as expanded clones shared no CDR3 amino acid sequences across subjects. HTLV-1-associated myelopathy had the most TCR clonal expansion, and multiple sclerosis had the least, less than healthy controls.

The clonotype was recovered from a female donor with HTLV-1-associated myelopathy (HAM/TSP). This chain joins TRBV2 and TRBJ2-2; D uncertain. Sequencing input: CD4+ T cells from blood. The CDR3 here is CASNVALDGTGELFF. Written as DNA, the CDR3 is TGTGCCAGCAACGTAGCTTTGGACGGAACCGGGGAGCTGTTTTTT.